These T cell receptor beta chains were read from a single sample in a study of blood T cell repertoires in COVID-19. The method was immunoSEQ multiplex PCR; TCRdb's version includes in-frame clones alone and lacks a portion of them. The table shows hundreds of thousands of clones, with approximately 90% occurring only once. Sequenced input: PBMCs or T cells enriched from blood (not recorded which). These receptors all come from a woman aged 45-60 years who had recovered from COVID-19. Both conserved end residues are part of each CDR3. D genes are given only for firm matches. Some rows mark clone size as missing; the rest say once, few, many or name a class of expanded clone.

size,D,V,J,CDR3,DNA
few,TRBD1,TRBV6-1,TRBJ2-7,CASSGSIGTGPYEQYF,TGTGCCAGCAGTGGTTCTATAGGGACAGGTCCATACGAGCAGTACTTC
.,.,TRBV7-9,TRBJ2-5,CASRPAGSGTQYF,TGTGCCAGCAGGCCGGCGGGTTCTGGGACCCAGTACTTC
.,.,TRBV4-1,TRBJ1-2,CASSQAPGDYTF,TGCGCCAGCAGCCAAGCACCAGGGGACTACACCTTC
.,TRBD2,TRBV4-3,TRBJ2-3,CASSLSVPGLAGGTDTQYF,TGCGCCAGCAGCCTGTCCGTCCCGGGACTAGCGGGGGGCACAGATACGCAGTATTTT
once,TRBD1,TRBV7-8,TRBJ1-2,CASSLVGQGYGYTF,TGTGCCAGCAGCTTAGTGGGACAGGGATATGGCTACACCTTC
once,.,TRBV18,TRBJ2-1,CASSPLPGGTLTHSYNEQFF,TGTGCCAGCTCACCACTTCCGGGGGGCACTCTTACTCACTCCTACAATGAGCAGTTCTTC
.,.,TRBV5-1,TRBJ1-1,CASSLGEGWATEAFF,TGCGCCAGCAGCTTGGGGGAGGGTTGGGCCACTGAAGCTTTCTTT
.,TRBD1,TRBV3-1/TRBV3-2,TRBJ1-2,CASSQDLGQGYGYTF,TGTGCCAGCAGCCAAGATCTAGGACAGGGGTATGGCTACACCTTC
.,.,TRBV6-5,TRBJ1-3,CASSQSRLDTIYF,TGTGCCAGCTCCCAAAGTAGGCTAGACACCATATATTTT
.,.,TRBV6-2/TRBV6-3,TRBJ2-7,CASSYSGFSDEQYF,TGTGCCAGCAGTTATTCAGGGTTCTCGGACGAGCAGTACTTC
.,TRBD2,TRBV11-2,TRBJ2-7,CASSFVASGGSYEQYF,TGTGCCAGCAGCTTTGTCGCTAGCGGGGGGTCCTACGAGCAGTACTTC
.,.,TRBV9,TRBJ1-3,CASSVDSLPGNTIYF,TGTGCCAGCAGCGTAGACAGCTTGCCTGGAAACACCATATATTTT
.,TRBD2,TRBV19,TRBJ2-5,CASSSGGLETQYF,TGTGCCAGTAGTAGCGGGGGACTGGAGACCCAGTACTTC
.,.,TRBV5-4,TRBJ1-6,CASSFAGAYNSPLHF,TGTGCCAGCAGCTTCGCGGGAGCTTATAATTCACCCCTCCACTTT
once,.,TRBV11-1,TRBJ2-1,CASKPGIGSYNEQFF,TGTGCCAGCAAGCCAGGGATTGGCTCCTACAATGAGCAGTTCTTC
.,.,TRBV30,TRBJ2-7,CAWSPSFGYEQYF,TGTGCCTGGAGTCCGTCCTTCGGCTACGAGCAGTACTTC
.,.,TRBV5-1,TRBJ1-2,CASSQERVEDGYTF,TGCGCCAGCAGCCAAGAAAGGGTGGAGGATGGCTACACCTTC
.,.,TRBV7-9,TRBJ1-6,CASSLGQNNSPLHF,TGTGCCAGCAGCTTGGGGCAGAATAATTCACCCCTCCACTTT
once,.,TRBV5-1,TRBJ2-3,CASSIQTDTQYF,TGCGCCAGCAGCATCCAAACAGATACGCAGTATTTT
few,.,TRBV4-2,TRBJ2-2,CASSQGRGGAGLAGELFF,TGTGCCAGCAGCCAAGGCAGAGGTGGGGCGGGGCTCGCCGGGGAGCTGTTTTTT
once,TRBD1,TRBV5-5,TRBJ1-1,CASGSRGSNTEAFF,TGTGCCAGCGGCTCCAGGGGGTCGAACACTGAAGCTTTCTTT
.,.,TRBV2,TRBJ2-3,CASRQPEPTDTQYF,TGTGCCAGCAGACAACCAGAACCCACAGATACGCAGTATTTT
.,.,TRBV2,TRBJ1-2,CAGTGNNYGYTF,TGTGCCGGTACAGGGAATAACTATGGCTACACCTTC
.,TRBD1,TRBV6-5,TRBJ1-1,CASSKPTGVNTEAFF,TGTGCCAGCAGTAAGCCGACAGGGGTGAACACTGAAGCTTTCTTT
.,TRBD1,TRBV5-1,TRBJ2-5,CASSGTGMGPETQYF,TGCGCCAGCAGCGGGACAGGGATGGGTCCAGAGACCCAGTACTTC
.,TRBD2,TRBV5-4,TRBJ2-7,CASSLRTGTSPYEQYF,TGTGCCAGCAGCTTGAGGACGGGGACTAGCCCCTACGAGCAGTACTTC
.,TRBD1,TRBV19,TRBJ2-2,CASSLPPMDRTYTGELFF,TGTGCCAGTAGTCTCCCCCCGATGGACAGGACTTACACCGGGGAGCTGTTTTTT
once,.,TRBV6-2/TRBV6-3,TRBJ1-6,CASSYPRLNSPLHF,TGTGCCAGCAGTTATCCCCGGTTAAATTCACCCCTCCACTTT
.,.,TRBV5-6,TRBJ1-3,CASSLSSSGNTIYF,TGTGCCAGCAGCCTATCGTCCTCTGGAAACACCATATATTTT
.,.,TRBV5-6,TRBJ2-5,CASSPPGTWGETQYF,TGTGCCAGCAGTCCCCCGGGGACTTGGGGGGAGACCCAGTACTTC
.,TRBD1,TRBV5-1,TRBJ2-7,CASSIGTAAATYEQYF,TGCGCCAGCAGCATTGGGACAGCTGCCGCAACCTACGAGCAGTACTTC
.,.,TRBV10-3,TRBJ1-5,CAISGQANQPQHF,TGTGCCATCAGTGGGCAGGCCAATCAGCCCCAGCATTTT
.,TRBD2,TRBV2,TRBJ2-3,CASFLFRGGLADTQYF,TGTGCCAGCTTCCTGTTCCGGGGGGGGCTTGCAGATACGCAGTATTTT
.,.,TRBV25-1,TRBJ2-1,CASSDRGWDNEQFF,TGTGCCAGCAGTGACCGGGGGTGGGACAATGAGCAGTTCTTC
few,TRBD1,TRBV6-5,TRBJ1-6,CASSWGQGSPNSPLHF,TGTGCCAGCAGTTGGGGACAGGGATCACCAAATTCACCCCTCCACTTT
.,.,TRBV5-1,TRBJ2-3,CASSFRPRADTQYF,TGCGCCAGCAGCTTCCGCCCCCGCGCGGATACGCAGTATTTT